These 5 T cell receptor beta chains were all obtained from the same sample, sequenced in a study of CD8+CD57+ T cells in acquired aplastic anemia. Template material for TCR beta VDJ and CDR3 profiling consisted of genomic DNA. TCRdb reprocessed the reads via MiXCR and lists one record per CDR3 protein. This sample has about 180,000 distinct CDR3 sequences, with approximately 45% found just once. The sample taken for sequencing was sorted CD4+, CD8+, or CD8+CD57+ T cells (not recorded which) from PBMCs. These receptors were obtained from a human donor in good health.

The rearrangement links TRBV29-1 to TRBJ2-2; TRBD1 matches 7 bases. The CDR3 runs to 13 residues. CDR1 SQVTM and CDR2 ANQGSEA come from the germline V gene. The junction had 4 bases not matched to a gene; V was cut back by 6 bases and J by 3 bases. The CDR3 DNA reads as TGCAGCGTAGGGACAGTTGACACCGGGGAGCTGTTTTTT. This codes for CSVGTVDTGELFF.

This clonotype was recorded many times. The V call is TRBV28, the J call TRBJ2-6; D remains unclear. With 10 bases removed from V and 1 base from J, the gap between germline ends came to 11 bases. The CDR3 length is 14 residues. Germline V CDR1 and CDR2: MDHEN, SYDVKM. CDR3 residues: CAIRPRSGANVLTF. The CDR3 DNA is TGTGCCATTCGACCTCGGTCTGGGGCCAACGTCCTGACTTTC.

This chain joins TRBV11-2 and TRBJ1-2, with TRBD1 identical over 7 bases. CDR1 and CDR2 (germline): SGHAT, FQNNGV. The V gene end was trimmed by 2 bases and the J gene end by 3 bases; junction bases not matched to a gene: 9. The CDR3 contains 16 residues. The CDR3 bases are TGTGCCAGCAGCTTAAAGCCCCGGACAGGAGACTATGGCTACACCTTC. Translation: CASSLKPRTGDYGYTF.

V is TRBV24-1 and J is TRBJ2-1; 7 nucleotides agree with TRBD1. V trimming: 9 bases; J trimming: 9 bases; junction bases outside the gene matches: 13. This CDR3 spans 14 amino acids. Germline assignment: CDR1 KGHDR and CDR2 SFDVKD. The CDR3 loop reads CATVGTDGAGEQFF. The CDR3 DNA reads TGTGCCACCGTCGGGACAGACGGGGCCGGTGAGCAGTTCTTC.

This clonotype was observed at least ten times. CDR3 in amino acids: CSVFSIHRATDTQYF. CDR3 DNA: TGCAGCGTTTTCTCAATCCACAGGGCGACAGATACGCAGTATTTT. V and J are TRBV29-1 and TRBJ2-3; D may be TRBD1 (6 bases). The CDR3 spans 15 residues. Germline V CDR1 and CDR2: SQVTM, ANQGSEA. V lost 5 bases and J lost 3, with 18 bases in between.